This paragraph covers one TCR beta chain sequence. Clones were sequenced by immunoSEQ multiplex PCR, and TCRdb holds only the in-frame ones, with some missing. The sample consists of roughly 51,000 clones, roughly 94% of them appearing once. Germline V lookup: CDR1 MDHEN, CDR2 SYDVKM. V was clipped by 8 bases and J by 6 bases, with 20 bases between them. This CDR3 is 14 amino acids long. This sample is drawn from a study of T cell changes during pregnancy in multiple sclerosis. This chain joins TRBV28 and TRBJ2-7, with D perhaps matching TRBD2 (6 bases). Sequenced material: CD8+ T cells from peripheral blood mononuclear cells, taken before pregnancy. The TCR comes from a female donor with multiple sclerosis, enrolled in a pregnancy study. The CDR3 sequence is CASWGEAGPREQYF. The CDR3 bases are TGTGCCAGCTGGGGGGAGGCTGGGCCTCGCGAGCAGTACTTC.